This T cell receptor beta chain was profiled in a study of T cells expressing NK-cell markers. Study as a whole: HCMV seropositivity characterized seven of the eight sequenced donors, and seronegativity one.

Germline values: CDR1 MRHNA, CDR2 SNTAGT. The CDR3 is made up of 12 amino acids. As for this clonotype: As yet, its antigen is unknown.

Study-wide findings and caveats: The contribution of dominant NKG2C+ clonotypes to CD8+ T cells in five to seven donors was roughly 1.0-7.5%.

Reanalyzing the 5' RACE reads, TCRdb keeps one entry per CDR3 protein, without DNA. The data include some 440,000 distinct CDR3 sequences; the top ten clones carry approximately 1.4%. This receptor was obtained from a woman between 45 and 65 years old in good health. The chain employs TRBV6-4 and TRBJ2-3. The material sequenced was blood T cells: a sorted CD56 or NKG2C T cell subset, CD4+ or CD8+ T cells, or bulk PBMC T cells (not recorded which). The CDR3: CASSDSGDTQYF.